This T cell receptor beta chain came from a study of CD8+CD57+ T cells in acquired aplastic anemia. Study background: Sorted CD4+ and CD8+ cells gave a mean 3.2 ug DNA, range roughly 0.2 to 27.4 ug. Healthy donors had, on average, about 10.8 million reads for their CD4+ cells. Findings and caveats of the study: In common between the patients and the controls were twenty-nine CD8+ CDR3 sequences.

Genomic DNA provided the template from which TCR beta VDJ and CDR3 profiles were obtained. TCRdb processed the reads anew with MiXCR; each CDR3 protein has one entry. The repertoire holds fewer than 250,000 distinct CDR3 sequences, with around 59% as singletons. About this clonotype itself: The target antigen is unknown.

The V and J ends lost 3 bases and 2 bases respectively, with 14 bases between them. The CDR3 is made up of 17 amino acids. CDR1 and CDR2 (germline): LNHDA, SQIVND (reference sequence). The TCR was taken from a human donor in good health, serving as a control. The sequenced sample was sorted CD4+, CD8+, or CD8+CD57+ T cells (not recorded which) from PBMCs. The rearrangement joins TRBV19 to TRBJ1-6, with D uncertain. The CDR3 DNA reads TGTGCCAGTAGTATTTTCTTGCCCTCCGCCTATAATTCACCCCTCCACTTT. Its protein product is CASSIFLPSAYNSPLHF.